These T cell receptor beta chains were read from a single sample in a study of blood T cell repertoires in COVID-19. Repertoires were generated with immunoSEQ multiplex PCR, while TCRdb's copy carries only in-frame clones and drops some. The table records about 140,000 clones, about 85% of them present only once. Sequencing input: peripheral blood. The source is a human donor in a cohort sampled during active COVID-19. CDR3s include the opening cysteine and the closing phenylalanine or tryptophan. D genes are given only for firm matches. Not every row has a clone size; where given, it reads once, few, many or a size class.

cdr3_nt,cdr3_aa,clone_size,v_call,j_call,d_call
TGTGCCAGCAGCTCCTCCCAGGGGCCTTTGGATGGCTACACCTTC,CASSSSQGPLDGYTF,NA,TRBV7-2,TRBJ1-2,NA
TGTGCCAGCAGCTTAGCCATCTCTGGAAACACCATATATTTT,CASSLAISGNTIYF,NA,TRBV7-2,TRBJ1-3,NA
TGTGCCAGCACTCCCGGCAGGGTATGGGGCTATGGCTACACCTTC,CASTPGRVWGYGYTF,NA,TRBV28,TRBJ1-2,NA
TGTGCTAGCAGCTTAGGGGGAGGGACTAGCGGAACTAACGAGCAGTACTTC,CASSLGGGTSGTNEQYF,NA,TRBV7-7,TRBJ2-7,TRBD2
TGTGCCAGTAGTCCAGACAGGGGGCGCGATCAGCCCCAGCATTTT,CASSPDRGRDQPQHF,NA,TRBV19,TRBJ1-5,TRBD1
TGTGCCAGCAGCGTGACTGGGGACAGGGCCGCTAATGAGCAGTTCTTC,CASSVTGDRAANEQFF,NA,TRBV7-2,TRBJ2-1,TRBD1
TGTGCCAGCAGCAAAGGCGGGGGACTCTACGAGCAGTACTTC,CASSKGGGLYEQYF,NA,TRBV7-9,TRBJ2-7,TRBD2
TGCGCCAGCAGTCCGAATGTAGTGTCCGAGAACACTGAAGCTTTCTTT,CASSPNVVSENTEAFF,NA,TRBV5-1,TRBJ1-1,NA
TGTGCCAGCAGCTTGGACAGCTCTAATGAAAAACTGTTTTTT,CASSLDSSNEKLFF,NA,TRBV28,TRBJ1-4,NA
TGTGCCAGCAAGCGTGATCCTGGAAACACCATATATTTT,CASKRDPGNTIYF,NA,TRBV2,TRBJ1-3,NA
TGTGCCAGCTCCCCAGAGTTGGACAGGGCTTCCCAAGCTTTCTTT,CASSPELDRASQAFF,NA,TRBV18,TRBJ1-1,TRBD1
TGTGCCAGCAGCTTGGCGACCATCCTAGGCGAGCAGTACTTC,CASSLATILGEQYF,NA,TRBV5-4,TRBJ2-7,NA
TGTGCCAGTTCAACAGGGTCTAATGAAAAACTGTTTTTT,CASSTGSNEKLFF,NA,TRBV18,TRBJ1-4,NA
TGTGCCAGCAGTTTCGCGGTTACCGGGGAGCTGTTTTTT,CASSFAVTGELFF,few,TRBV28,TRBJ2-2,NA
TGTGCCAGCAGCGGGATGAGCGGGAGAGGATATGAGCAGTTCTTC,CASSGMSGRGYEQFF,once,TRBV9,TRBJ2-1,TRBD2
TGTGCCAGCTCACCCGTCGGAGAGGGCCAAACTGAAGCTTTCTTT,CASSPVGEGQTEAFF,NA,TRBV18,TRBJ1-1,NA
TGTGCCAGCAGCTTAATTGGACAGGGAGTCACCGGGGAGCTGTTTTTT,CASSLIGQGVTGELFF,once,TRBV7-3,TRBJ2-2,TRBD1
TGTGCCAGCAGCCCCCGGTTAGCGGGAGCTGCGGATACGCAGTATTTT,CASSPRLAGAADTQYF,NA,TRBV5-4,TRBJ2-3,TRBD2
TGTGCCAGCAGTTTATTCGGGGGAGGGAGGTCAGATACGCAGTATTTT,CASSLFGGGRSDTQYF,NA,TRBV28,TRBJ2-3,TRBD2
TGTGCCAGCAGACTACAGGGGGCGGCCTACAATGAGCAGTTCTTC,CASRLQGAAYNEQFF,NA,TRBV2,TRBJ2-1,TRBD1
TGCGCCAGCAGCTTGGTGGGGCACGGGGGTAATGAAAAACTGTTTTTT,CASSLVGHGGNEKLFF,NA,TRBV5-1,TRBJ1-4,NA
TGTGCCAGCAGTCACGGTAGCGGGCGCTACGAGCAGTACTTC,CASSHGSGRYEQYF,NA,TRBV6-2/TRBV6-3,TRBJ2-7,TRBD2
TGCGCCAGCAGCCTGGGACACAATAAAGGCTTT,CASSLGHNKGF,NA,TRBV5-1,TRBJ2-7,NA
TGTGCCAGCAGCCAACTCAGGGACACCGGGGAGCTGTTTTTT,CASSQLRDTGELFF,NA,TRBV14,TRBJ2-2,NA
TGCAGCGAACAATCCCTGGGTAGCGGGAGGATTACTCGGAATGAGCAGTTCTTC,CSEQSLGSGRITRNEQFF,NA,TRBV29-1,TRBJ2-1,TRBD2
TGTGCCAGCAGCCAAGGTGAGGGGGCCAACTACTACGAGCAGTACTTC,CASSQGEGANYYEQYF,few,TRBV4-2,TRBJ2-7,TRBD1
TGTGCCAGCAGCGTTTTTAGCGGGAGCGACACCGGGGAGCTGTTTTTT,CASSVFSGSDTGELFF,NA,TRBV9,TRBJ2-2,TRBD2
TGTGCCAGCAGCCAGAGGCAGGGCGTAGTGCACACTGAAGCTTTCTTT,CASSQRQGVVHTEAFF,NA,TRBV14,TRBJ1-1,NA
TGTGCCAGCTCACCTTTGGACAGGGATTATGGTTCACCCCTCCACTTT,CASSPLDRDYGSPLHF,NA,TRBV18,TRBJ1-6,TRBD1
TGTGCCAGCAGCCCCCCGGGACTAGCGGGAACTCGGTCCTACAATGAGCAGTTCTTC,CASSPPGLAGTRSYNEQFF,NA,TRBV12-1,TRBJ2-1,NA
TGCAGCGTTGCACAGAATAGCAATCAGCCCCAGCATTTT,CSVAQNSNQPQHF,NA,TRBV29-1,TRBJ1-5,NA
TGTGCCAGCAGCTTAGCAAACAGGGGCTACGAGCAGTACTTC,CASSLANRGYEQYF,NA,TRBV7-9,TRBJ2-7,TRBD1
TGTGCCACCAGTGACCCGGGACAGGCACGGGAGCAGTACTTC,CATSDPGQAREQYF,NA,TRBV24-1,TRBJ2-7,TRBD1
TGTGCCAGCACCACAAGGGCAGGGGATACGCAGTATTTT,CASTTRAGDTQYF,NA,TRBV12-3/TRBV12-4,TRBJ2-3,NA
TGTGCCAGCAGCCAACCGGGGACTAGCATCGAGCAGTACTTC,CASSQPGTSIEQYF,few,TRBV3-1/TRBV3-2,TRBJ2-7,TRBD2